This TCR beta chain was identified during a study of cytomegalovirus exposure and HLA in healthy donors. PCR amplification relied on 60 Vbeta primers (plus 13 Jbeta primers). This table comes from immunoSEQ multiplex PCR, and its TCRdb copy is limited to in-frame clones, with some not included. The sample carries roughly 120,000 clones, about two thirds recorded once. Germline loops: CDR1 SGHTA, CDR2 FQGNSA. The CDR3 extends over 15 amino acids. V was shortened by 4 bases and J by 3 bases, with 13 bases between the two germline ends. The rearrangement joins TRBV7-2 to TRBJ2-1; a possible D gene is TRBD2 (6 bases). Sequenced sample: PBMCs. The sequence was obtained from a woman in her 70s in good health and CMV-seropositive. This CDR3 is CASSSYASDYNEQFF. The CDR3 DNA reads TGTGCCAGCAGCTCTTACGCTAGCGACTACAATGAGCAGTTCTTC.